This passage covers 2 T cell receptor beta chains from one sample sequenced in a study of cytomegalovirus exposure and HLA in healthy donors. Both 60 Vbeta primers and 13 Jbeta primers went into the PCR. Clones were sequenced by immunoSEQ multiplex PCR, and TCRdb holds only the in-frame ones, with some missing. The table shows fewer than 120,000 clones, with 80% occurring only once. The sequencing input was PBMCs. All receptors come from an older woman in good health and CMV-seropositive.

The chain recombines TRBV27 with TRBJ2-1, with 9 bases matching TRBD2. The germline V gene encodes CDR1 MNHEY and CDR2 SMNVEV (reference sequence). Losses at the gene ends were 4 bases for V and 4 bases for J; bases not matched to a gene: 14. The length of the CDR3 is 18 residues. The CDR3 nucleotides are TGTGCCAGCAGTTCCGTCCTCCGCGGGAGGGCCAAATACAATGAGCAGTTCTTC. Translated, it gives CASSSVLRGRAKYNEQFF.

The V call is TRBV19, the J call TRBJ1-2; a weak D match, TRBD1 (6 bases). V dropped 6 bases and J dropped 2 bases, with 10 bases sitting between them. CDR1 is LNHDA, CDR2 SQIVND, per germline (reference sequence). The CDR3 consists of 13 residues. CDR3 in amino acids: CASSPDRNYGYTF. The CDR3 DNA is TGTGCCAGTAGCCCCGACAGGAACTATGGCTACACCTTC.